This T cell receptor (beta chain) was retrieved from a study of cytomegalovirus exposure and HLA in healthy donors. Findings and limits, study-wide: That first-cohort TCR clusters tended to co-occur in the roughly 130 validation repertoires was found in a later analysis. The study labeled more than 150 TCR beta chains cytomegalovirus-associated. Rarity characterized most TCR sequences, yet some public TCRs appeared in many donors.

On this clone itself: The antigen remains undetermined.

Here immunoSEQ multiplex PCR was the method, and the copy in TCRdb shows in-frame clones only, minus some. The sample lists approximately 71,000 clones, 85% to 95% occurring once. Separate from the approximately 650-subject first cohort, the roughly 130-subject validation cohort was the one that the donors belonged to. The sequence derives from a woman aged 18-29 years in good health and CMV-seronegative. The sample taken for sequencing was PBMCs.

CDR3 amino acids: CASSPPREGSHTQYF. CDR3 sequence (DNA): TGTGCCAGCAGTCCTCCTCGGGAGGGCAGCCATACGCAGTATTTT. The chain recombines TRBV27 with TRBJ2-3; TRBD2 aligns across 8 bases. Germline-derived CDR1 and CDR2 are MNHEY and SMNVEV (reference sequence). V trimming: 5 bases; J trimming: 7 bases; junction bases outside the gene matches: 11. The CDR3 runs to 15 residues.